Shown below are 14 T cell receptor beta chains from a single sample sequenced in a study of blood T cell repertoires in COVID-19. Produced via immunoSEQ multiplex PCR; TCRdb's table is partial and in-frame only. The sample records 150,000 to 200,000 clones, approximately 90% being singletons. Sample: peripheral blood. Receptor source: a man aged 18 to 29 with acute or convalescent COVID-19.

The genes are TRBV18 and TRBJ1-2; D ambiguous. The CDR3 covers 16 residues. The germline gives CDR1 KGHSH, CDR2 LQKENI. V lost 2 bases to trimming and J lost 7 bases, with 20 bases between them. The CDR3 nucleotides are TGTGCCAGCTCACCAGCACCTGCCCCGGGCGGGGTTGGCTACACCTTC. Translating it yields CASSPAPAPGGVGYTF.

V usage is TRBV3-1 (or the pseudogene TRBV3-2) and J usage is TRBJ1-2, with TRBD1 as a possible D gene (6 bases). CDR3 length equals 13 residues. Germline V gene data show CDR1 as LGHDT and CDR2 as YNNKEL (reference sequence). V lost 5 bases and J lost 1, with 8 bases in between. CDR3 nucleotide sequence: TGTGCCAGCAGCAGGGGGATTAACTATGGCTACACCTTC. It translates to CASSRGINYGYTF.

The chain recombines TRBV5-8 with TRBJ2-1, with D tentatively TRBD1 (6 bases). CDR3 length: 16 amino acids. V gave up 6 bases and J gave up 4 bases, with 20 bases separating them. The V gene's germline CDR1 is SGHTS and CDR2 YDEGEE. This CDR3 is CASIVSGGPSYNEQFF. The CDR3 nucleotides read TGTGCCAGCATTGTTAGTGGGGGCCCCAGTTACAATGAGCAGTTCTTC.

Only a few counts were recorded for this clone. The rearrangement uses TRBV5-4 and TRBJ2-3; 8 bases line up with TRBD2. This CDR3 spans 16 amino acids. V was clipped by 2 bases and J by 2 bases; unmatched bases: 7. Germline CDR1 SGHNT, CDR2 YYREEE (reference sequence). The CDR3 nucleotides read TGTGCCAGCAGCTTCCGTTCTAGCGGGTTCACAGATACGCAGTATTTT. This codes for CASSFRSSGFTDTQYF.

This clone has just one count. V is TRBV24-1 and J is TRBJ2-7; 12 bases match TRBD1. The CDR3 length is 17 residues. Germline V gives CDR1 KGHDR, CDR2 SFDVKD. V was clipped by 3 bases and J by 0 bases; unmatched bases: 5. The CDR3 loop is CATSDSPGQGASYEQYF. The CDR3 coding sequence is TGTGCCACCAGTGATAGCCCGGGACAGGGGGCCTCCTACGAGCAGTACTTC.

The chain combines TRBV19 with TRBJ1-1, with 8 bases aligning to TRBD1. The germline gives CDR1 LNHDA, CDR2 SQIVND (reference sequence). This CDR3 has 13 residues. After removal of 10 bases from V and 6 bases from J, the junction contained 10 bases not matched to a gene. This CDR3 reads CATIDRGGPEAFF. CDR3 coding DNA: TGTGCCACCATAGACAGGGGAGGTCCTGAAGCTTTCTTT.

A single count supports this clone. V is TRBV7-6 and J is TRBJ1-1, with 7 nucleotides matching TRBD1. Looked up from germline, CDR1 is SGHVS and CDR2 is FNYEAQ. The CDR3 covers 15 residues. V gave up 5 bases and J gave up 0 bases; unmatched junction bases: 6. CDR3 sequence reads: CASSPRTGMNTEAFF. DNA for the CDR3: TGTGCCAGCAGCCCACGGACAGGTATGAACACTGAAGCTTTCTTT.

A single count supports this clone. This sequence joins TRBV18 and TRBJ2-3; 9 bases agree with TRBD1. Trimming removed 4 bases from V and 5 bases from J; junction bases left unmatched: 4. This CDR3 has 14 amino acids. The germline V gene encodes CDR1 KGHSH and CDR2 LQKENI. The CDR3 nucleotides read TGTGCCAGCTCACAGGACAGGGGACAAGATACGCAGTATTTT. Amino acid sequence: CASSQDRGQDTQYF. Full variable domain (remainder filled in from reference TRBV18 and TRBJ2-3): NAGVMQNPRHLVRRRGQEARLRCSPMKGHSHVYWYRQLPEEGLKFMVYLQKENIIDESGMPKERFSAEFPKEGPSILRIQQVVRGDSAAYFCASSQDRGQDTQYFGPGTRLTVL.

This chain links TRBV3-1 (or the pseudogene TRBV3-2) with TRBJ1-2, with D unresolved. The CDR3 totals 15 residues. The ends were cut back, 3 bases at V and 0 bases at J, with 11 bases in the middle. The germline gives CDR1 LGHDT, CDR2 YNNKEL (reference sequence). The CDR3 region is CASSQSPSTNYGYTF. For the CDR3, the DNA is TGTGCCAGCAGCCAGTCTCCTTCTACTAACTATGGCTACACCTTC.

In this sample, this clone turned up once. The rearrangement uses TRBV10-3 and TRBJ1-5; 8 positions agree with TRBD1. Trimming at V came to 5 bases and at J to 5 bases, leaving 5 bases not matched to a gene. The length of the CDR3 is 14 residues. Germline CDR1 and CDR2: ENHRY and SYGVKD. The CDR3 region has the DNA TGTGCCATCAGTAAGGACAGGGAATATCAGCCCCAGCATTTT. This sequence encodes CAISKDREYQPQHF.

The chain couples TRBV7-7 to TRBJ2-2; 10 nucleotides line up with TRBD1. Looked up from germline, CDR1 is SSHAT and CDR2 is FNYEAQ (reference sequence). V was clipped by 2 bases and J by 5 bases; unmatched bases: 5. The CDR3 has 16 amino acids. CDR3 protein: CASSLRQGAGTGELFF. CDR3 nucleotide sequence: TGTGCCAGCAGCTTAAGACAGGGGGCAGGTACCGGGGAGCTGTTTTTT. The full variable domain, rest sourced from reference TRBV7-7 and TRBJ2-2, is GAGVSQSPRYKVTKRGQDVTLRCDPISSHATLYWYQQALGQGPEFLTYFNYEAQPDKSGLPSDRFSAERPEGSISTLTIQRTEQRDSAMYRCASSLRQGAGTGELFFGEGSRLTVL.

The chain uses TRBV10-1 and TRBJ2-1; 8 nucleotides match TRBD2. CDR1 and CDR2 from the germline V gene are WNHNN and SYGVQD (reference sequence). J lost 7 bases, V lost 3 bases, and 2 bases had no gene match. The CDR3 contains 13 residues. The CDR3 sequence is CASSERGGNEQFF. In DNA, the CDR3 is TGCGCCAGCAGTGAACGGGGGGGGAATGAGCAGTTCTTC.

The chain employs TRBV27 and TRBJ2-7; 11 positions agree with TRBD2. Losses at the gene ends were 4 bases for V and 2 bases for J; bases not matched to a gene: 4. The CDR3 totals 15 residues. In germline, CDR1 is MNHEY, CDR2 SMNVEV (reference sequence). The CDR3 spells CASSYVSGGAYEQYF. The CDR3 nucleotides read TGTGCCAGCAGTTACGTTAGCGGGGGGGCCTACGAGCAGTACTTC.

The V gene is TRBV6-5, the J gene TRBJ2-6; the match to TRBD1 covers 7 bases. Germline CDR1 reads MNHEY; CDR2 reads SVGAGI. Trimming cost V 5 bases and J 2 bases; bases outside gene matches: 0. The CDR3 length is 14 residues. Written as DNA, the CDR3 is TGTGCCAGCAGTCAGGGGGCTGGGGCCAACGTCCTGACTTTC. It codes for CASSQGAGANVLTF.